The source of this TCR beta chain is a study of blood T cell repertoires in COVID-19. Per the study methods: Amplification from reference gene primers served as the basis for estimated nucleated cell counts. Method: immunoSEQ multiplex PCR; TCRdb's copy keeps in-frame clones and lacks some. That table is the source of V, J and clone size, and D and trimming were worked out from the DNA. The sample includes about 250,000 clones, approximately 88% of them seen just once. Per the germline V gene, CDR1 is MRHNA and CDR2 is SNTAGT. This CDR3 region has 19 residues. Trimming took 0 bases from V and 0 from J; bases not matched to a gene: 10. In this sample, this clone turned up once. In Seattle, patients joined the study during active infection and were tracked longitudinally.

The sequence derives from a woman aged 25-40 years with COVID-19, enrolled during active disease. This chain uses TRBV6-4 with TRBJ2-7; TRBD2 matches 11 bases. Sequenced: peripheral blood. The CDR3 loop reads CASSDSTSGAPSSSYEQYF. The CDR3 coding sequence is TGTGCCAGCAGTGACTCGACTAGCGGGGCCCCATCTAGCTCCTACGAGCAGTACTTC.